Listed below are T cell receptor beta chains from one sample, sequenced in a study of T cells after yellow fever vaccination. TCRdb re-called the 5' RACE reads through MiXCR, storing one row per CDR3 protein. In the table there are roughly 520,000 distinct CDR3 sequences, 21% of which are singletons. This sample comprised PBMCs, obtained less than 25 days after the first yellow fever vaccination. Receptors were obtained from a man in his late teens or twenties who received the YFV17D yellow fever vaccine. Each CDR3 is given with its conserved first and last residue. The D gene is left open where the match is weak. Where a row states a size, it is once, few, many or the class of an expanded clone; other rows omit it.

TGTGCCAGCAGCTTAAGGCCGGGGTCGAACACTGAAGCTTTCTTT	CASSLRPGSNTEAFF	few	-	TRBV7-3	TRBJ1-1
TGTGCCAGCAGTGGCGGACTCCTCCCCTCCTACGAGCAGTACTTC	CASSGGLLPSYEQYF	-	-	TRBV2	TRBJ2-7
TGTGCCAGCAGTAGTCGTAGGGGCTCCTACAATGAGCAGTTCTTC	CASSSRRGSYNEQFF	few	-	TRBV25-1	TRBJ2-1
TGTGCCAGCAGTTTTCCCCCCCTAACCATATATTTT	CASSFPPLTIYF	few	-	TRBV12-3/TRBV12-4	TRBJ1-3
TGTGCCAGCAGCTTATACGGGGATGTGGGTTCACCCCTCCACTTT	CASSLYGDVGSPLHF	many	-	TRBV7-2	TRBJ1-6
TGTGCCAGCAGCCAAGAAGTGGTCAGGAGAAACTATAATTCACCCCTCCACTTT	CASSQEVVRRNYNSPLHF	few	-	TRBV4-2	TRBJ1-6
TGTGCCAGCAGTAGAGCTGGACAGGGCTCCTACAATGAGCAGTTCTTC	CASSRAGQGSYNEQFF	-	TRBD1	TRBV27	TRBJ2-1
TGTGCCAGCAGCGTAGGGGAGCTCTACGAGCAGTACTTC	CASSVGELYEQYF	once	-	TRBV9	TRBJ2-7
TGTGCCAGCAGCGATGGGGGAGGGGGTCTCAAAAACATTCAGTACTTC	CASSDGGGGLKNIQYF	-	-	TRBV9	TRBJ2-4
TGCAGCGTTGAGGTAGACTCTCGTCAGCCAGATACGCAGTATTTT	CSVEVDSRQPDTQYF	few	-	TRBV29-1	TRBJ2-3
TGCGCCAGCAGCCTGGGACAGGGACTTAGGGCAGATACGCAGTATTTT	CASSLGQGLRADTQYF	few	TRBD1	TRBV5-1	TRBJ2-3
TGCGCCAGCAGCCGCGTAACCGGGACGGCAAACTCTGGGGCCAACGTCCTGACTTTC	CASSRVTGTANSGANVLTF	-	-	TRBV5-1	TRBJ2-6
TGTGCCGGAAAGACAGGCGGTAATGAAAAACTGTTTTTT	CAGKTGGNEKLFF	few	-	TRBV7-9	TRBJ1-4
TGTGCCAGCTCACCCCTCGGGACAATCCAACACACCGATCGATTGGAGAGCGGCTACACCTTC	CASSPLGTIQHTDRLESGYTF	-	-	TRBV18	TRBJ1-2
TGTGCCAGCAGTGAGAACGGGGGGGCCCCGGAGACCCAGTACTTC	CASSENGGAPETQYF	-	TRBD2	TRBV6-1	TRBJ2-5
TGTGCCAGCAGCGTCGGGACTAGGGGTGGAGTGTCCGGAGAGACCCAGTACTTC	CASSVGTRGGVSGETQYF	few	TRBD2	TRBV9	TRBJ2-5
TGTGCCATCAGTCAGGATGGAGCCAAAAACATTCAGTACTTC	CAISQDGAKNIQYF	-	-	TRBV10-3	TRBJ2-4
TGTGCCAGCAGCTTAGCAGGGATCTACGAGCAGTACTTC	CASSLAGIYEQYF	-	-	TRBV7-9	TRBJ2-7
TGCGCCAGCAGCCAAGTTCTGGGGCAGAATTCACCCCTCCACTTT	CASSQVLGQNSPLHF	-	-	TRBV4-3	TRBJ1-6
TGTGCCAGCAGCGCCGGACTAGCGGGGGGATATACGCAGTATTTT	CASSAGLAGGYTQYF	few	TRBD2	TRBV9	TRBJ2-3
TGTGCCAGCAGCTTAGTTTGGGAGCAGTTCTTC	CASSLVWEQFF	-	-	TRBV7-9	TRBJ2-1
TGCGCCAGCAGCCTGGACAGGCCTCAAGAGACCCAGTACTTC	CASSLDRPQETQYF	few	TRBD1	TRBV5-1	TRBJ2-5
TGTGCCAGCAGAAACAGGGGATCCAACACAGATACGCAGCATTTT	CASRNRGSNTDTQHF	few	TRBD1	TRBV12-3/TRBV12-4	TRBJ1-5
TGTGCCAGTAGTATAGGATCAGTGAACACTGAAGCTTTCTTT	CASSIGSVNTEAFF	few	-	TRBV19	TRBJ1-1
TGTGCCAGCGAATATGTGGGCACAGATACGCAGTATTTT	CASEYVGTDTQYF	-	-	TRBV7-9	TRBJ2-3
TGTGCCAGCACCAATAGCCCCTCAAATTCACCCCTCCACTTT	CASTNSPSNSPLHF	-	-	TRBV6-1	TRBJ1-6
TGTGCCAGCCGGGGACAGGTCAATGAAAAACTGTTTTTT	CASRGQVNEKLFF	-	TRBD1	TRBV12-3/TRBV12-4	TRBJ1-4
TGTGCCAGCAGTTCCTCCCTCAGGACCCGAAGGGGAGAAAAGACCCAGTACTTC	CASSSSLRTRRGEKTQYF	few	-	TRBV27	TRBJ2-5
TGCAGTGCTCGCCGGGACAGGGGATCCACTGAAGCTTTCTTT	CSARRDRGSTEAFF	-	TRBD1	TRBV20-1	TRBJ1-1
TGTGCCAGCAGTTTGTGGGCGGGGGGTGGCACAGATACGCAGTATTTT	CASSLWAGGGTDTQYF	few	TRBD2	TRBV27	TRBJ2-3
TGCAGTGCTAGAATCATAGGGGCCGGTACAGATACGCAGTATTTT	CSARIIGAGTDTQYF	-	-	TRBV20-1	TRBJ2-3
TGTGCCAGCAGTGCCGGGACTACCTACGAGCAGTACTTC	CASSAGTTYEQYF	many	TRBD2	TRBV5-5	TRBJ2-7
TGCAGTGCCGTACTAGCGGGGGGAAAAAGCTCCTACGAGCAGTACTTC	CSAVLAGGKSSYEQYF	-	TRBD2	TRBV20-1	TRBJ2-7
TGCAGCGTCGACCGGGACGAAGCTAACTATGGCTACACCTTC	CSVDRDEANYGYTF	few	-	TRBV29-1	TRBJ1-2
TGTGCCAGCAGCCTTAGCGGAGGCGTCTCTGGGTCACCCCTCCACTTT	CASSLSGGVSGSPLHF	few	-	TRBV7-2	TRBJ1-6
TGTGCCAGCAGACGTGACCCGCCGGATACGCAGTATTTT	CASRRDPPDTQYF	many	-	TRBV6-6	TRBJ2-3
TGCGCCAGCAGCTTGGGTTACAACCAAGAGACCCAGTACTTC	CASSLGYNQETQYF	many	-	TRBV5-1	TRBJ2-5
TGTGCCAGCAGCTTTGGAGACTCCTACGAGCAGTACTTC	CASSFGDSYEQYF	-	-	TRBV5-6	TRBJ2-7
TGTGCCAGCAGTTTATTTGGGGCCAACGTCCTGACTTTC	CASSLFGANVLTF	-	-	TRBV12-3/TRBV12-4	TRBJ2-6
TGTGCCAGTAGTATGACAGGCAATCAGCCCCAGCATTTT	CASSMTGNQPQHF	many	-	TRBV19	TRBJ1-5
TGCGCCAGCAGCCAAGATCTGGGCAGCGCGGGAAACACCATATATTTT	CASSQDLGSAGNTIYF	-	-	TRBV4-3	TRBJ1-3